This T cell receptor beta chain was obtained from a study of spatial heterogeneity in lung cancer. Regarding time point: sample taken at primary tumor resection. Findings and limits, study-wide: The study found that expanded intratumoral alpha and beta TCR counts tracked tumor mutation counts.

Concerning this clonotype itself: Its antigen is unknown.

Every TCR cDNA molecule bore a unique molecular identifier. TCRdb reprocessed the 5' RACE reads via MiXCR and lists one record per CDR3 protein. Here the sample spans 20,000 to 25,000 distinct CDR3 sequences, around 15% being singletons. The sample consisted of lung tumor tissue, taken at surgery. This TCR derives from a female donor with early-stage non-small cell lung cancer.

CDR3 protein: CASSLGVWDERRETQYF. The CDR3 coding sequence is TGTGCCAGCAGCCTCGGGGTTTGGGACGAGAGAAGGGAGACCCAGTACTTC. The chain couples TRBV5-6 to TRBJ2-5; D possibly matches TRBD1 or TRBD2 (5 bases each). This CDR3 is 17 amino acids long. V dropped 4 bases and J dropped 5 bases, with 24 bases sitting between them. The germline CDR1 and CDR2 sequences are SGHDT and YYEEEE.